The 20 T cell receptor beta chains presented below share a single source sample, sequenced in a study of PD-1 blockade in mismatch repair-deficient tumors. TCRdb keeps only in-frame clones here, not all; method: immunoSEQ multiplex PCR. The sample holds 15,000 to 25,000 clones, about 80% seen once. The sequencing used PBMCs, collected 52 weeks after starting pembrolizumab. These receptors all stem from an adult with mismatch repair-deficient cancer.

The chain couples TRBV28 to TRBJ2-3, with TRBD2 matching over 14 bases. Looked up from germline, CDR1 is MDHEN and CDR2 is SYDVKM. The V gene end was trimmed by 3 bases and the J gene end by 4 bases; junction bases not matched to a gene: 6. The CDR3 is 17 residues long. Here the CDR3 DNA reads TGTGCCAGCAGTTTGGCCGGACTAGCGGGAGGATCAGATACGCAGTATTTT. Its translation: CASSLAGLAGGSDTQYF.

The genes are TRBV2 and TRBJ2-1; 7 bases agree with TRBD1. V trimming: 4 bases; J trimming: 8 bases; junction bases outside the gene matches: 8. Germline assignment: CDR1 SNHLY and CDR2 FYNNEI. The CDR3 runs to 14 residues. The CDR3 is CASSAQGISYEQFF. The CDR3 region has the DNA TGTGCCAGCAGTGCACAGGGGATTAGTTATGAGCAGTTCTTC.

The J gene is TRBJ1-5, the V gene TRBV9; the D gene is possibly TRBD1 (5 bases). Germline-derived CDR1 and CDR2 are SGDLS and YYNGEE. V was shortened by 0 bases and J by 5 bases, with 12 bases between the two germline ends. CDR3 length equals 15 residues. CDR3 sequence: CASSVGQGRHQPQHF. The CDR3 DNA reads TGTGCCAGCAGCGTAGGTCAGGGTAGGCATCAGCCCCAGCATTTT.

The CDR3 region is CATGGLAGGEQFF. The DNA of the CDR3 is TGTGCCACCGGGGGACTAGCGGGCGGAGAGCAGTTCTTC. V and J are TRBV10-3 and TRBJ2-1; 12 bases are shared with TRBD2. The germline V gene encodes CDR1 ENHRY and CDR2 SYGVKD. This CDR3 has 13 amino acids. The V and J ends lost 10 bases and 10 bases, in that order; junction bases with no gene match: 8.

The gene calls are TRBV27 and TRBJ2-5; maybe TRBD1 (6 bases). Germline V lookup: CDR1 MNHEY, CDR2 SMNVEV (reference sequence). The CDR3 loop spans 15 amino acids. V shed 3 bases and J shed 2 bases, with 13 bases lying between them. CDR3 amino acids: CASSFVGGLQETQYF. Written as DNA, the CDR3 is TGTGCCAGCAGTTTTGTAGGGGGATTACAAGAGACCCAGTACTTC.

The chain is built from TRBV7-3 and TRBJ2-5, with 8 bases that match TRBD1. Germline values: CDR1 SGHTA, CDR2 FQGTGA. V was clipped by 5 bases and J by 7 bases; unmatched bases: 6. CDR3 size: 13 residues. The CDR3, as DNA: TGTGCCAGCAGCCCGACAGGGGAAGGGACCCAGTACTTC. Encoded protein: CASSPTGEGTQYF.

This clone was seen only a few times. The chain has TRBV6-5 and TRBJ2-7, with a weak D call TRBD1 (5 bases). The CDR3 is 12 amino acids. The V end was cut by 6 bases, the J end by 5 bases, with 11 bases between. The germline gives CDR1 MNHEY, CDR2 SVGAGI. In DNA form, the CDR3 reads TGTGCCAGCAGAGGGGTGGGTCACGAGCAGTACTTC. It translates to CASRGVGHEQYF.

The J gene is TRBJ2-1, the V gene TRBV6-6; D is uncertain. The germline CDR1 and CDR2 sequences are MNHNY and SVGAGI (reference sequence). CDR3 length: 15 amino acids. Trimming shortened V by 5 bases and J by 5 bases, and 16 bases separated the two germline ends. The CDR3 coding sequence is TGTGCCAGCAGTGCCCCGGAGAAATCACACAATGAGCAGTTCTTC. Its translation: CASSAPEKSHNEQFF.

This clone was seen a handful of times. The rearrangement links TRBV27 to TRBJ1-4, with 11 bases lining up with TRBD1. There are 16 residues in the CDR3. Trimming removed 3 bases from V and 5 bases from J; junction bases left unmatched: 5. Germline V gene lookup returns CDR1 MNHEY and CDR2 SMNVEV (reference sequence). In DNA, the CDR3 is TGTGCCAGCAGTTTGGGGACAGGGGGTTCGAATGAAAAACTGTTTTTT. Protein product: CASSLGTGGSNEKLFF. Looking up the rest from reference TRBV27 and TRBJ1-4 gives the full variable domain: EAQVTQNPRYLITVTGKKLTVTCSQNMNHEYMSWYRQDPGLGLRQIYYSMNVEVTDKGDVPEGYKVSRKEKRNFPLILESPSPNQTSLYFCASSLGTGGSNEKLFFGSGTQLSVL.

The V call is TRBV9, the J call TRBJ2-5, with D unclear. The CDR3 has 11 amino acids. Trimming left V 4 bases short and J 4 bases short, with 5 bases between. CDR1 and CDR2 from the germline V gene are SGDLS and YYNGEE. The CDR3, as DNA: TGTGCCAGCAGCTCGGGAGAGACCCAGTACTTC. Residues: CASSSGETQYF.

The chain couples TRBV27 to TRBJ1-3; 7 nucleotides line up with TRBD1. J was trimmed by 0 bases and V by 5 bases; bases with no gene match: 7. This CDR3 is 16 amino acids long. Germline V CDR1 and CDR2: MNHEY, SMNVEV (reference sequence). CDR3 loop: CASSPGDRISGNTIYF. The CDR3 region has the DNA TGTGCCAGCAGTCCGGGGGACAGAATCTCTGGAAACACCATATATTTT.

This clone was seen once. The chain combines TRBV7-3 with TRBJ2-5; 7 bases match TRBD1. Germline-derived CDR1 and CDR2 are SGHTA and FQGTGA. This CDR3 has 13 residues. V trimming: 5 bases; J trimming: 2 bases; junction bases outside the gene matches: 2. Here the CDR3 reads CASSRGQQETQYF. The CDR3 nucleotides read TGTGCCAGCAGCCGGGGACAGCAAGAGACCCAGTACTTC. The whole variable domain, remainder taken from reference TRBV7-3 and TRBJ2-5, is GAGVSQTPSNKVTEKGKYVELRCDPISGHTALYWYRQSLGQGPEFLIYFQGTGAADDSGLPNDRFFAVRPEGSVSTLKIQRTERGDSAVYLCASSRGQQETQYFGPGTRLLVL.

The V and J genes are TRBV5-1 and TRBJ1-2; 7 bases line up with TRBD1. Germline V lookup: CDR1 SGHRS, CDR2 YFSETQ. This CDR3 is 14 amino acids long. Trimming removed 0 bases from V and 4 bases from J; junction bases left unmatched: 3. The CDR3 here is CASSLGQGGYGYTF. Written as DNA, the CDR3 is TGCGCCAGCAGCTTGGGACAGGGTGGCTATGGCTACACCTTC.

The chain combines TRBV9 with TRBJ2-1; maybe TRBD2 (7 bases). Germline CDR1 and CDR2: SGDLS and YYNGEE. The CDR3 extends over 14 amino acids. V shed 4 bases and J shed 9 bases, with 17 bases lying between them. CDR3 residues: CASSPQGRAPEQFF. CDR3 bases: TGTGCCAGCAGCCCGCAGGGGAGGGCACCTGAGCAGTTCTTC.

The rearrangement uses TRBV7-2 and TRBJ1-4; the match to TRBD1 covers 11 bases. J gave up 5 bases and V 5 bases, and 1 base lay outside the gene matches. Germline V gives CDR1 SGHTA, CDR2 FQGNSA. The CDR3 totals 14 residues. In DNA form, the CDR3 reads TGTGCCAGCAGCCGGGACAGGGGGAATGAAAAACTGTTTTTT. Its translation: CASSRDRGNEKLFF.

This clone was seen a handful of times. The chain combines TRBV5-4 with TRBJ2-3; D uncertain. Germline lookup yields CDR1 SGHNT and CDR2 YYREEE (reference sequence). Deletions cut 4 bases from V and 2 bases from J, with 11 bases between. This CDR3 comprises 14 residues. The CDR3 DNA sequence: TGTGCCAGCAGCCCCGACCAGGCCACAGATACGCAGTATTTT. This encodes CASSPDQATDTQYF.

The sample holds a few counts of this clone. The rearrangement uses TRBV11-2 and TRBJ2-1; TRBD2 matches 12 bases. Germline trimming cut 3 bases from V and 0 bases from J; bases unmatched to any gene: 3. CDR1 is SGHAT, CDR2 FQNNGV, per germline. This CDR3 has 17 residues. The CDR3 DNA follows: TGTGCCAGCAGCTTGGGGACTAGCGGGTACTCCTACAATGAGCAGTTCTTC. It codes for CASSLGTSGYSYNEQFF.

This clone was seen only once. V is TRBV19 and J is TRBJ1-1; TRBD1 might be the D (5 bases). Per germline, CDR1 LNHDA and CDR2 SQIVND (reference sequence). Trimming shortened V by 1 base and J by 5 bases, and 8 bases separated the two germline ends. The CDR3 runs 13 residues. The CDR3 bases are TGTGCCAGTAGTATAGTGGAGGGGACTGAAGCTTTCTTT. It specifies CASSIVEGTEAFF.

This clone has a handful of counts. The rearrangement links TRBV14 to TRBJ2-7; D is possibly TRBD2 (6 bases). CDR1 SGHDN and CDR2 FVKESK come from the germline V gene. This CDR3 has 14 residues. Trimming shortened V by 4 bases and J by 0 bases, and 10 bases separated the two germline ends. CDR3 sequence reads: CASSPRGVSYEQYF. The CDR3 DNA reads TGTGCCAGCAGCCCGCGGGGCGTCTCCTACGAGCAGTACTTC.

This chain joins TRBV5-4 and TRBJ2-1, with 7 nucleotides matching TRBD1. This CDR3 spans 14 amino acids. Trimming cost V 9 bases and J 2 bases; bases outside gene matches: 8. CDR1 and CDR2 (germline): SGHNT, YYREEE (reference sequence). The CDR3, as DNA: TGTGCCATAGGATCAGGGGGACCCTACAATGAGCAGTTCTTC. As protein: CAIGSGGPYNEQFF.